Each of the 7 T cell receptor beta chains below was sequenced from the same sample in a study of regulatory T cells in long-lasting Graves disease. According to the study, TCR beta libraries were built with iRepertoire HTBI primers and CDR3-region Arm-PCR. TCRdb recomputed calls from the multiplex PCR reads with MiXCR, one row per CDR3 protein. Among over 500,000 distinct CDR3 sequences listed, about 16% were seen once. Stated time point: newly diagnosed GD, antithyroid drugs for less than 3 months. PBMC RNA served as the TCR library source. This sample was shared with a second study, whose subject was T cells in Graves' hyperthyroidism and ophthalmopathy.

The source was peripheral blood mononuclear cells (PBMCs), collected at new diagnosis, from a patient treated with antithyroid drugs. The receptor source for this set is a man younger than 30 with Graves disease.

This clonotype was found many times. The J gene is TRBJ2-7, the V gene TRBV20-1; D not resolved. The CDR3 sequence is 13 residues long. CDR1 and CDR2 (germline): DFQATT, SNEGSKA (reference sequence). V dropped 1 base and J dropped 2 bases, with 9 bases sitting between them. The CDR3 is CSARGVEAYEQYF. For the CDR3, the DNA is TGCAGTGCTAGAGGGGTAGAAGCCTACGAGCAGTACTTC.

This clonotype has a count of ten or more. The rearrangement joins TRBV27 to TRBJ1-1; D is possibly TRBD1 (5 bases). The CDR3 sequence is 15 residues long. V was trimmed by 0 bases and J by 4 bases, leaving 12 bases between them. Germline values: CDR1 MNHEY, CDR2 SMNVEV (reference sequence). This CDR3 is CASSLSSEGTTEAFF. The CDR3 DNA reads TGTGCCAGCAGTTTATCGTCAGAGGGGACCACTGAAGCTTTCTTT.

V and J are TRBV11-2 and TRBJ2-4, with 8 nucleotides matching TRBD1. This CDR3 has 16 amino acids. Per germline, CDR1 SGHAT and CDR2 FQNNGV. Losses at the gene ends were 3 bases for V and 4 bases for J; bases not matched to a gene: 8. The CDR3, as DNA: TGTGCCAGCAGCTTTCGCGTTGGACAGGGAAAAAACATTCAGTACTTC. Its translation: CASSFRVGQGKNIQYF.

This clonotype was seen at least ten times. V usage is TRBV11-2 and J usage is TRBJ2-1; D is uncertain. The CDR3 runs 13 residues. The V gene's germline CDR1 is SGHAT and CDR2 FQNNGV. Trimming left V 0 bases short and J 6 bases short, with 6 bases between. The CDR3 DNA sequence: TGTGCCAGCAGCTTAGATTTATCCAATGAGCAGTTCTTC. It translates to CASSLDLSNEQFF.

The chain recombines TRBV14 with TRBJ2-7, with D tentatively TRBD1 or TRBD2 (5 bases each). Germline V lookup: CDR1 SGHDN, CDR2 FVKESK. This CDR3 spans 15 amino acids. Trimming cost V 4 bases and J 5 bases, with 18 bases left between them. As DNA, the CDR3 is TGTGCCAGCAGCCTCCAGGGTTTCGGGGACCACGAGCAGTACTTC. Protein: CASSLQGFGDHEQYF.

In this sample, this clonotype turned up a few times. The chain combines TRBV20-1 with TRBJ2-7, with 10 bases identical to TRBD1. This CDR3 has 16 amino acids. V shed 6 bases, J shed 3 bases, and the junction held 14 bases outside the gene matches. Germline values: CDR1 DFQATT, CDR2 SNEGSKA (reference sequence). This chain's CDR3 is CSASEDWTGGGYEQYF. CDR3 in DNA: TGCAGTGCGAGTGAAGACTGGACAGGGGGAGGCTACGAGCAGTACTTC.

At least ten counts were recorded for this clonotype. The gene calls are TRBV30 and TRBJ2-1; tentatively, D is TRBD2 (5 bases). CDR3 size: 13 residues. Germline values: CDR1 GTSNPN, CDR2 SVGIG (reference sequence). The V end lost 6 bases, the J end lost 8 bases, and 17 bases lay between the germline ends. CDR3 sequence reads: CACDGIGSDEQFF. As DNA, the CDR3 is TGTGCCTGTGATGGGATTGGGAGCGATGAGCAGTTCTTC.